This T cell receptor (beta chain) was captured in a study of T-cell reconstitution after alpha-beta-depleted transplantation in children. Overall study findings and caveats: Several hundred expanded graft clones reportedly supplied alpha-beta T cells about two months after transplant.

This clonotype was seen a handful of times. Its specificity is unknown. Unique molecular identifiers featured in how the TCRbeta library was prepared. TCRdb analysed the PCR reads with MiXCR anew, one entry per CDR3 protein. Of just under 150,000 distinct CDR3 sequences in the sample, around 8.8% were seen once. The specimen was PBMCs, mostly from graft donor cells, collected 180 days after TCRalphabeta/CD19-depleted stem cell transplant. This TCR was sampled from a female patient between 2 and 15 years old who had a stem cell transplant for congenital amegakaryocytic thrombocytopenia, so the T cells may come from the graft donor.

The CDR3: CASSPLGQGSNQPQHF. The CDR3 coding sequence is TGTGCCAGCTCACCACTGGGACAGGGTAGCAATCAGCCCCAGCATTTT. The chain recombines TRBV18 with TRBJ1-5, with TRBD1 matching over 9 bases. Germline V gene data show CDR1 as KGHSH and CDR2 as LQKENI. Germline trimming cut 1 base from V and 0 bases from J; bases unmatched to any gene: 1. CDR3 length: 16 residues. The full variable domain, rest sourced from reference TRBV18 and TRBJ1-5, is NAGVMQNPRHLVRRRGQEARLRCSPMKGHSHVYWYRQLPEEGLKFMVYLQKENIIDESGMPKERFSAEFPKEGPSILRIQQVVRGDSAAYFCASSPLGQGSNQPQHFGDGTRLSIL.